The TCR beta chain under discussion was sequenced for a study of blood T cell repertoires in COVID-19. Overall study context: The United States, Italy and Spain provided the acute and convalescent COVID-19 samples.

Generated by immunoSEQ multiplex PCR, the TCRdb table keeps only in-frame clones and is missing some. This table holds 55,000 to 80,000 clones, approximately 80% found once. Germline V CDR1 and CDR2: WSHSY, SAAADI. The junction had 7 bases not matched to a gene; V was cut back by 7 bases and J by 4 bases. The CDR3 is 14 amino acids. This TCR was sampled from a man in his sixties with COVID-19, enrolled during active disease. This chain joins TRBV10-2 and TRBJ2-3, with 8 bases fitting TRBD2. The sequencing input was peripheral blood. The CDR3 sequence is CASKRGGGADTQYF. The CDR3 DNA reads as TGCGCCAGCAAACGGGGGGGAGGAGCAGATACGCAGTATTTT.